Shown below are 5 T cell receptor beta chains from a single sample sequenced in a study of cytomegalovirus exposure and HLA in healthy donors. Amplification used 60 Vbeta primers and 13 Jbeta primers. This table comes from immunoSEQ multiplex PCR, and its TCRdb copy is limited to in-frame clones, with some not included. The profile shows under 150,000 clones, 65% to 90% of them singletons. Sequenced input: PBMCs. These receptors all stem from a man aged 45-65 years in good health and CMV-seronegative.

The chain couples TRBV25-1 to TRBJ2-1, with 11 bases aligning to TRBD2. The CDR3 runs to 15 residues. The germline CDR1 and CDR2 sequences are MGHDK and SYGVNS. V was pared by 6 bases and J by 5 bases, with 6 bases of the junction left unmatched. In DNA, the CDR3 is TGTGCCAGCAGGAAGGGACTAGCGGTAAACAATGAGCAGTTCTTC. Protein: CASRKGLAVNNEQFF.

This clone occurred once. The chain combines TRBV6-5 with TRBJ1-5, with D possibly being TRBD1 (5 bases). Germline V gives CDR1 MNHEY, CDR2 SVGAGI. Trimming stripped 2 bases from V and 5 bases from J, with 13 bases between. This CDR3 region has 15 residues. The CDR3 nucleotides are TGTGCCAGCAGTTACGGCGGGGGGTCACATCAGCCCCAGCATTTT. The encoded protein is CASSYGGGSHQPQHF.

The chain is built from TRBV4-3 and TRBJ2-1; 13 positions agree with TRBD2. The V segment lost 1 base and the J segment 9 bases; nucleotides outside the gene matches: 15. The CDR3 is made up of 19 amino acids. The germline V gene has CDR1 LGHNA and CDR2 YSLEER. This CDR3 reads CASSQVIQGTSGGASEQFF. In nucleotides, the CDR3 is TGCGCCAGCAGCCAAGTAATCCAAGGAACTAGCGGGGGGGCGAGTGAGCAGTTCTTC.

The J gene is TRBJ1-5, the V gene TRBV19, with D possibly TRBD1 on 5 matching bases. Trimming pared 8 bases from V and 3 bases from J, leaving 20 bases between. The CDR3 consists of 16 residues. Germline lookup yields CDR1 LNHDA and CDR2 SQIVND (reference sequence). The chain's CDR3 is CASVPREGINNQPQHF. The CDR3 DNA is TGTGCCAGTGTCCCGAGGGAGGGGATAAACAATCAGCCCCAGCATTTT.

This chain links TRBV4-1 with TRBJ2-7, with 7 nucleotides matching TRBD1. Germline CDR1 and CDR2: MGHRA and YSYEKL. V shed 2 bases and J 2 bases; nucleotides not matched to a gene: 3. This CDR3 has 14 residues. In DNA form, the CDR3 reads TGCGCCAGCAGCCAACCGGGACAGACCTACGAGCAGTACTTC. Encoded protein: CASSQPGQTYEQYF.